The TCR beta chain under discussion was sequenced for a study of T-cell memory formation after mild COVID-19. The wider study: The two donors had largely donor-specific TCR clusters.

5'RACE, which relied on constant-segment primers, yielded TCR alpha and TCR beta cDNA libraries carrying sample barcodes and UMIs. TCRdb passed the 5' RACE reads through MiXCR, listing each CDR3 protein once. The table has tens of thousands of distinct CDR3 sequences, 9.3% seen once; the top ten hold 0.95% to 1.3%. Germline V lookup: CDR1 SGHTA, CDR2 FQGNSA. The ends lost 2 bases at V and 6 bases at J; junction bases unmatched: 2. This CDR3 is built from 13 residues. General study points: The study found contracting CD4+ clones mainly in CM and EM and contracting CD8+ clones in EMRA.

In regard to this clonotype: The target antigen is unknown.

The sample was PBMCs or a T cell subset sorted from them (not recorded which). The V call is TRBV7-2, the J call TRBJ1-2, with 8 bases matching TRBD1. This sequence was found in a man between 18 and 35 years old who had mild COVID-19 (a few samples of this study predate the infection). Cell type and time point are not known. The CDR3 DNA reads TGTGCCAGCAGCTTATCGACAGGGGATGGCTACACCTTC. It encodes CASSLSTGDGYTF.